This T cell receptor beta chain was captured by sequencing in a study of radiation and T cells in renal cell carcinoma. The table came from immunoSEQ multiplex PCR; TCRdb's copy has only in-frame clones and leaves some out. Among fewer than 85,000 clones, 80% to 90% were seen once, and the ten largest hold 6%. About this clone itself: Its antigen is as yet unknown.

CDR1 and CDR2 from the germline V gene are SEHNR and FQNEAQ (reference sequence). This CDR3 contains 17 residues. With 1 base removed from V and 0 bases from J, the gap between germline ends came to 13 bases. Points from the study as a whole: Top tumor clonotypes rose in blood 2 weeks post-radiation, then contracted. No pretreatment tumor biopsies were available for baseline clonotypes.

Time point of the sample: blood 4 weeks post-SBRT, at nephrectomy. Treatment in this sample: 15 Gy SBRT to primary tumor, nephrectomy 4 weeks later. Radiation-treated patients gave blood at baseline, week 2 and week 4. The tumor was a clear cell renal cell carcinoma. The sample here was blood, taken from a patient whose treatment included radiotherapy and nephrectomy. This chain links TRBV7-9 with TRBJ2-4; D gene unclear. This sequence originates from a woman in her 70s with renal cell carcinoma. The CDR3 region has the DNA TGTGCCAGCAGCTTAGGAGCACACGGTTTAGCCAAAAACATTCAGTACTTC. Translation gives CASSLGAHGLAKNIQYF.